One sample yielded the 17 T cell receptor beta chains listed below, sequenced in a study of blood T cell repertoires in COVID-19. Data came from immunoSEQ multiplex PCR; TCRdb stores just in-frame clones and leaves some out. This sample has a few hundred thousand clones; 70% to 90% occur once, and the top ten carry about 4%. Sequenced: peripheral blood. Receptors were obtained from a woman aged 50 to 60 with active or convalescent COVID-19.

This sequence joins TRBV9 and TRBJ2-7, with 10 positions matching TRBD1. Germline V gives CDR1 SGDLS, CDR2 YYNGEE. This CDR3 contains 16 residues. Trimming removed 0 bases from V and 9 bases from J; junction bases left unmatched: 12. The CDR3 DNA follows: TGTGCCAGCAGCGTAGGATCTGGGGGACAGGGGTTTCGGCAGTACTTC. This sequence encodes CASSVGSGGQGFRQYF.

The J gene is TRBJ1-1, the V gene TRBV18; 9 nucleotides align to TRBD1. V lost 3 bases to trimming and J lost 1 base; unmatched junction nucleotides: 12. The CDR3 spans 18 residues. Looked up from germline, CDR1 is KGHSH and CDR2 is LQKENI. The CDR3 here is CASSPILLTGGSNTEAFF. The CDR3 DNA follows: TGTGCCAGCTCACCCATACTTCTGACAGGGGGATCGAACACTGAAGCTTTCTTT.

This rearrangement joins TRBV19 to TRBJ2-1; D remains unclear. Germline CDR1 reads LNHDA; CDR2 reads SQIVND (reference sequence). The CDR3 is 15 amino acids. Trimming left V 3 bases short and J 12 bases short, with 21 bases between. The CDR3 DNA is TGTGCCAGTAGTATTAATATAGGAGTGTCCCTCGGGCAGTTCTTC. This translates into CASSINIGVSLGQFF.

This chain joins TRBV6-2 or TRBV6-3 and TRBJ2-5, with a possible D match to TRBD2 (6 bases). Germline lookup yields CDR1 MNHEY and CDR2 SVGEGT. Deletions cut 0 bases from V and 3 bases from J, with 14 bases between. There are 16 residues in the CDR3. CDR3 in amino acids: CASSYSKGGAKETQYF. In nucleotides, the CDR3 is TGTGCCAGCAGTTACTCAAAGGGAGGAGCGAAAGAGACCCAGTACTTC.

V usage is TRBV19 and J usage is TRBJ2-3; 9 bases match TRBD1. Germline loops: CDR1 LNHDA, CDR2 SQIVND (reference sequence). The V segment lost 5 bases and the J segment 2 bases; nucleotides outside the gene matches: 8. The CDR3 length is 16 residues. CDR3 amino acids: CASSPTGGYPTDTQYF. The CDR3 DNA is TGTGCCAGTAGTCCCACAGGGGGCTATCCCACAGATACGCAGTATTTT.

Turning to this clone: The sample holds other DNA sequences that translate to the same CDR3. CDR3 nucleotide sequence: TGTGCCACCAGCAGAGATCGTGGGCAGGGAAGAGAGACCCAGTACTTC. Its translation: CATSRDRGQGRETQYF. V is TRBV15 and J is TRBJ2-5, with D perhaps matching TRBD1 (5 bases). In germline, CDR1 is LNHNV, CDR2 YYDKDF (reference sequence). This CDR3 is built from 16 residues. V lost 0 bases to trimming and J lost 4 bases, with 15 bases between them.

This clone appeared once. The rearrangement joins TRBV9 to TRBJ1-2; possible D gene TRBD1, 5 bases. Trimming removed 4 bases at V and 5 bases at J, with 21 bases between. The CDR3 loop spans 16 amino acids. Germline loops: CDR1 SGDLS, CDR2 YYNGEE. The CDR3 sequence is CASSPLWDYASYGYTF. The CDR3 region has the DNA TGTGCCAGCAGCCCCCTCTGGGACTACGCCTCGTATGGCTACACCTTC.

CDR3 sequence: CASSLGQDSYEQYF. CDR3 nucleotides: TGTGCCAGCAGCTTAGGACAGGATTCCTACGAGCAGTACTTC. V usage is TRBV7-9 and J usage is TRBJ2-7, with D possibly matching TRBD1 (6 bases). Germline V CDR1 and CDR2: SEHNR, FQNEAQ (reference sequence). The CDR3 has 14 residues. The V gene lost 1 base and the J gene lost 1 base, with 8 bases spanning the gap.

The V gene is TRBV12-3 or TRBV12-4, the J gene TRBJ2-1; D remains ambiguous. Trimming took off 3 bases at V and 9 bases at J, with 9 bases between the two ends. The CDR3 loop spans 12 amino acids. The CDR3 sequence: CASSLGVGEQFF. The CDR3 nucleotides read TGTGCCAGCAGTTTGGGCGTCGGTGAGCAGTTCTTC.

This rearrangement joins TRBV5-5 to TRBJ1-5; 7 bases are a match to TRBD1. The CDR3 length is 13 residues. The V segment lost 2 bases and the J segment 5 bases; nucleotides outside the gene matches: 1. In germline, CDR1 is SGHKS, CDR2 YYEKEE (reference sequence). The CDR3: CASSLGQDQPQHF. CDR3 in DNA: TGTGCCAGCAGCTTAGGACAGGATCAGCCCCAGCATTTT.

The gene calls are TRBV7-9 and TRBJ1-1, with D uncertain. Trimming left V 3 bases short and J 8 bases short, with 7 bases between. CDR1 SEHNR and CDR2 FQNEAQ come from the germline V gene (reference sequence). This CDR3 has 11 amino acids. CDR3 in amino acids: CASSFGGEAFF. The DNA of the CDR3 is TGTGCCAGCAGCTTTGGAGGCGAAGCTTTCTTT.

This clone has a handful of counts. V usage is TRBV28 and J usage is TRBJ2-5; TRBD2 might be the D (5 bases). With 6 bases removed from V and 5 bases from J, the gap between germline ends came to 13 bases. Germline loops: CDR1 MDHEN, CDR2 SYDVKM. The CDR3 is 13 amino acids. The CDR3 DNA reads as TGTGCCAGCAGCCCAGAGGGTAGGGAGACCCAGTACTTC. It specifies CASSPEGRETQYF.

The V call is TRBV9, the J call TRBJ2-1; maybe TRBD2 (6 bases). CDR3 length equals 14 residues. Germline loops: CDR1 SGDLS, CDR2 YYNGEE. Deletions cut 0 bases from V and 6 bases from J, with 10 bases between. For the CDR3, the DNA is TGTGCCAGCAGCGTAGTTCTGGGGGGCAATGAGCAGTTCTTC. Its translation is CASSVVLGGNEQFF.

The chain is built from TRBV12-5 and TRBJ2-1, with D maybe TRBD1 (6 bases). Trimming stripped 8 bases from V and 6 bases from J, with 14 bases between. Per the germline V gene, CDR1 is LGHNT and CDR2 is FRNRAP. There are 13 residues in the CDR3. The CDR3: CASSGDGLNEQFF. CDR3 nucleotides: TGTGCTAGTTCAGGGGACGGCCTCAATGAGCAGTTCTTC.

The J gene is TRBJ1-1, the V gene TRBV18; TRBD1 might be the D (6 bases). This CDR3 region has 15 residues. In germline, CDR1 is KGHSH, CDR2 LQKENI. The V end was cut by 4 bases, the J end by 2 bases, with 14 bases between. CDR3 in amino acids: CASSQLQGSNTEAFF. The CDR3 nucleotides read TGTGCCAGCTCACAACTACAGGGTTCTAACACTGAAGCTTTCTTT.

The V call is TRBV7-2, the J call TRBJ1-1, with 10 positions matching TRBD1. From germline, CDR1 is SGHTA and CDR2 FQGNSA. The CDR3 runs 14 residues. After removal of 10 bases from V and 6 bases from J, the junction contained 11 bases not matched to a gene. This chain's CDR3 is CATKLTGGDSEAFF. The DNA of the CDR3 is TGTGCCACAAAACTGACAGGGGGCGACTCTGAAGCTTTCTTT.

The chain uses TRBV5-1 and TRBJ1-4; D is possibly TRBD1 (6 bases). Looked up from germline, CDR1 is SGHRS and CDR2 is YFSETQ. The CDR3 contains 15 residues. Trimming stripped 4 bases from V and 3 bases from J, with 13 bases between. CDR3 DNA: TGCGCCAGCAGCCTTGCAGGGGCGCCTAATGAAAAACTGTTTTTT. Protein: CASSLAGAPNEKLFF.